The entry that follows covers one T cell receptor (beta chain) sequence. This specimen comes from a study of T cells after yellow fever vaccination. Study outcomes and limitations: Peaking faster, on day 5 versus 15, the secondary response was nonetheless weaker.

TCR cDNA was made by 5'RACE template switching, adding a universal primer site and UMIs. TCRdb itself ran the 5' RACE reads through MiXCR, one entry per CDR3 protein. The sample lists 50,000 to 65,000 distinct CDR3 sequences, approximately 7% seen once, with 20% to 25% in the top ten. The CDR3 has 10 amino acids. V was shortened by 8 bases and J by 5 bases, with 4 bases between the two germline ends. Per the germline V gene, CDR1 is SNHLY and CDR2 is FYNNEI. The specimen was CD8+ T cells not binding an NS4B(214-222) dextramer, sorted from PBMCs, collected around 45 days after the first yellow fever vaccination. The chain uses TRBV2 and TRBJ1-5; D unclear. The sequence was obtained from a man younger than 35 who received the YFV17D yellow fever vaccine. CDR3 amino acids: CASGDQPQHF. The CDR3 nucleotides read TGTGCCAGCGGGGATCAGCCCCAGCATTTT.